This T cell receptor beta chain was identified in a study of blood T cell repertoires in COVID-19. For the study at large: Samples taken during acute and convalescent COVID-19 were collected in the United States, Italy and Spain.

In the source study's methods: How many nucleated cells were present was estimated from reference gene primer amplification. The protocol was immunoSEQ multiplex PCR, while the TCRdb copy is restricted to in-frame clones and leaves out a portion. D and trimming come from the DNA, and the V and J calls and clone size come from that table. Of about 190,000 clones listed, about 85% are singletons. Between the trimmed V and J ends, which lost 4 bases and 7 bases, there was a span of 8 bases. Germline V CDR1 and CDR2: WNHNN, SYGVQD (reference sequence). CDR3 length: 12 amino acids. The chain joins TRBV10-1 to TRBJ1-5; D gene uncertain. The TCR originated in a woman of 80 years or more with acute or convalescent COVID-19. Sequenced sample: peripheral blood. The CDR3 DNA reads TGCGCCAGCAGTGGCTCGGGGCAGCCCCAGCATTTT. Its protein product is CASSGSGQPQHF.